Presented here are 20 T cell receptor beta chains from one specimen sequenced in a study of vaccination and CD4 T cells after COVID-19. These receptors have no identified antigens. Time point defined: late sampling 161 to 241 days after vaccination in a few convalescent patients. The sample's treatment: approximately 9-day PBMC culture with coronavirus spike peptide pools or control peptides (ViraFEST assay). Sequencing of the DNA from cultured CD4+ T cells was carried out with the Oncomine TCR Beta short-read assay. TCRdb analysed the PCR reads with MiXCR anew, one entry per CDR3 protein. This table has about 20,000 distinct CDR3 sequences, approximately 38% appearing once. The input for sequencing was CD4+ T cells from blood, cultured in vitro, taken about 7 months after SARS-CoV-2 vaccination. The receptors were gathered from a human donor who had recovered from COVID-19.

The chain links TRBV5-6 to TRBJ2-3; D possibly uses TRBD1 or TRBD2 (5 bases each). Trimming removed 0 bases from V and 2 bases from J, with 16 bases in between. The CDR3 runs 17 residues. Germline V gene lookup returns CDR1 SGHDT and CDR2 YYEEEE. The CDR3 protein is CASSLALGTDHTDTQYF. CDR3 sequence (DNA): TGTGCCAGCAGCTTGGCTTTGGGGACGGACCACACAGATACGCAGTATTTT.

This clonotype was counted a few times. The chain has TRBV6-1 and TRBJ1-1, with D perhaps TRBD1 (5 bases). This CDR3 spans 14 amino acids. V shed 10 bases and J shed 0 bases, with 15 bases lying between them. In germline, CDR1 is MNHNS, CDR2 SASEGT. In nucleotides, the CDR3 is TGTGCCATCGTCGACAGTTCCATGAACACTGAAGCTTTCTTT. This codes for CAIVDSSMNTEAFF.

The sample holds a few counts of this clonotype. The chain carries TRBV28 and TRBJ1-1, with D uncertain. CDR3 size: 11 residues. Germline V gene data show CDR1 as MDHEN and CDR2 as SYDVKM. V was shortened by 2 bases and J by 6 bases, with 4 bases between the two germline ends. In DNA form, the CDR3 reads TGTGCCAGCAGTTTACACGCTGAAGCTTTCTTT. The encoded protein is CASSLHAEAFF.

This clonotype was picked up a small number of times. The rearrangement uses TRBV19 and TRBJ1-5; D is unclear. Trimming removed 3 bases at V and 2 bases at J, with 5 bases between. Per germline, CDR1 LNHDA and CDR2 SQIVND (reference sequence). The CDR3 has 13 amino acids. Here the CDR3 DNA reads TGTGCCAGTAGTATCGGGGGCAATCAGCCCCAGCATTTT. Protein product: CASSIGGNQPQHF. The full variable domain, its missing parts supplied by reference TRBV19 and TRBJ1-5, is DGGITQSPKYLFRKEGQNVTLSCEQNLNHDAMYWYRQDPGQGLRLIYYSQIVNDFQKGDIAEGYSVSREKKESFPLTVTSAQKNPTAFYLCASSIGGNQPQHFGDGTRLSIL.

This clonotype was seen more than once but under ten times. The V gene is TRBV7-6, the J gene TRBJ2-7, with 9 bases identical to TRBD2. There are 17 residues in the CDR3. Germline CDR1 SGHVS, CDR2 FNYEAQ. The V segment lost 2 bases and the J segment 2 bases; nucleotides outside the gene matches: 10. CDR3 in DNA: TGTGCCAGCAGCTTAAGGGGGGGACTAGCTGCGACCTACGAGCAGTACTTC. Amino acids: CASSLRGGLAATYEQYF.

This clonotype was picked up a small number of times. The chain joins TRBV11-3 to TRBJ2-7; D gene ambiguous. The CDR3 contains 18 residues. V shed 1 base and J shed 0 bases, with 19 bases lying between them. Germline values: CDR1 SGHNT, CDR2 YENEEA. CDR3 DNA: TGTGCCAGCAGCTTAGCAGCTTTACCCAGCGCGTACTCCTACGAGCAGTACTTC. Its protein is CASSLAALPSAYSYEQYF.

This clonotype occurred a few times. V and J are TRBV14 and TRBJ1-2, with D possibly TRBD1 on 5 matching bases. CDR3 size: 15 residues. Trimming took 1 base from V and 7 from J, leaving 16 bases between them. CDR1 is SGHDN, CDR2 FVKESK, per germline. CDR3 coding DNA: TGTGCCAGCAGCCAAGCTGGCCAGGGCTTAGGTGGCTACACCTTC. This codes for CASSQAGQGLGGYTF.

This clonotype was seen only a few times. The J gene is TRBJ1-1, the V gene TRBV7-8; D uncertain. The CDR3 is made up of 14 amino acids. Germline V CDR1 and CDR2: SGHVS, FQNEAQ. Trimming took 1 base from V and 6 from J, leaving 12 bases between them. CDR3 sequence reads: CASSLEYIGAEAFF. The CDR3 DNA sequence: TGTGCCAGCAGCTTAGAGTACATCGGTGCTGAAGCTTTCTTT. Full variable domain (rest looked up from reference TRBV7-8 and TRBJ1-1): GAGVSQSPRYKVAKRGQDVALRCDPISGHVSLFWYQQALGQGPEFLTYFQNEAQLDKSGLPSDRFFAERPEGSVSTLKIQRTQQEDSAVYLCASSLEYIGAEAFFGQGTRLTVV.

By share, this clonotype ranks as medium-sized (0.01 to 0.1%). CDR3 protein: CASSLRTGNLRNQPQHF. The CDR3 region has the DNA TGCGCCAGCAGCCTGCGAACAGGGAACCTTAGGAATCAGCCCCAGCATTTT. The chain is built from TRBV4-1 and TRBJ1-5; D may be TRBD1 (6 bases). V was cut by 4 bases and J by 4 bases, with 20 bases left in between. Germline V gene data show CDR1 as MGHRA and CDR2 as YSYEKL. This CDR3 comprises 17 residues.

On this clonotype itself: Possible read error: a much larger clone is one base away. The J gene is TRBJ2-3, the V gene TRBV7-9, with 11 bases aligning to TRBD2. The CDR3 totals 16 residues. Germline V gene sequence: CDR1 SEHNR, CDR2 FQNEAQ (reference sequence). The trim removed 4 bases at V and 0 bases at J, leaving 3 bases unmatched. For the CDR3, the DNA is TGTGCCAGCAGCTCTAGGACTAGCGGGAGCACAGATACGCAGTATTTT. Encoded protein: CASSSRTSGSTDTQYF.

This clonotype was picked up a small number of times. The genes are TRBV27 and TRBJ1-2; tentative D call: TRBD1 (5 bases). CDR1 and CDR2 (germline): MNHEY, SMNVEV (reference sequence). V was trimmed by 3 bases and J by 4 bases, leaving 21 bases between them. This CDR3 has 17 amino acids. The CDR3 here is CASSFAGAQAEGYGYTF. CDR3 DNA sequence: TGTGCCAGCAGTTTTGCCGGGGCACAGGCGGAAGGCTATGGCTACACCTTC.

The chain has TRBV28 and TRBJ1-2; D remains ambiguous. Germline CDR1 and CDR2: MDHEN and SYDVKM. This CDR3 spans 12 amino acids. V was clipped by 6 bases and J by 8 bases, with 13 bases between them. Here the CDR3 DNA reads TGTGCCAGCAGCTTAGACTGGGGAGGCTACACCTTC. Amino acids: CASSLDWGGYTF.

This sequence joins TRBV28 and TRBJ1-2; D not certain. This CDR3 is 11 amino acids long. V was pared by 4 bases and J by 1 base, with 1 base between. Germline assignment: CDR1 MDHEN and CDR2 SYDVKM. This CDR3 is CASSYNYGYTF. In DNA, the CDR3 is TGTGCCAGCAGTTATAACTATGGCTACACCTTC.

The chain couples TRBV4-2 to TRBJ1-1, with D possibly being TRBD1 (5 bases). V was cut by 1 base and J by 5 bases, with 14 bases left in between. Per the germline V gene, CDR1 is LGHNA and CDR2 is YNFKEQ. CDR3 length: 15 residues. In DNA form, the CDR3 reads TGTGCCAGCAGCCAAGCCCCCACAGGAGGGACTGAAGCTTTCTTT. Protein: CASSQAPTGGTEAFF.

This clonotype appeared a few times. The V and J genes are TRBV7-3 and TRBJ1-2; 7 bases align to TRBD1. With 5 bases clipped from V and 5 bases from J, the junction kept 8 bases outside the gene matches. The CDR3 covers 14 residues. Germline V gene lookup returns CDR1 SGHTA and CDR2 FQGTGA. The CDR3 DNA sequence: TGTGCCAGCAGCGAAACCGGGACAGCGTATGGCTACACCTTC. Its translation is CASSETGTAYGYTF.

This clonotype was counted only a few times. The chain is built from TRBV7-9 and TRBJ1-5; D is undetermined. CDR1 is SEHNR, CDR2 FQNEAQ, per germline (reference sequence). Trimming took off 5 bases at V and 0 bases at J, with 11 bases between the two ends. The CDR3 sequence is 15 residues long. The CDR3 DNA is TGTGCCAGCAGCCCAACGACGGGTAGCAATCAGCCCCAGCATTTT. Amino acid sequence: CASSPTTGSNQPQHF.

CDR3 amino acids: CSASAGLAGMGGTDTQYF. The CDR3 DNA reads as TGCAGTGCTAGTGCGGGACTAGCGGGAATGGGCGGCACAGATACGCAGTATTTT. This sequence joins TRBV20-1 and TRBJ2-3; 13 nucleotides match TRBD2. Trimming removed 3 bases from V and 1 base from J; junction bases left unmatched: 10. The germline CDR1 and CDR2 sequences are DFQATT and SNEGSKA (reference sequence). CDR3 length: 18 amino acids.

A remark on this clonotype: An end of the junction differs from the germline gene, which may be a read error. The V and J genes are TRBV7-7 and TRBJ2-5, with 11 bases matching TRBD1. CDR1 is SSHAT and CDR2 is FNYEAQ in the germline V gene (reference sequence). There are 14 residues in the CDR3. CDR3: CASSSGTGGETQYF. CDR3 bases: TGTGCTAGCAGCTCAGGGACAGGGGGAGAGACCCAGTACTTC. The complete variable domain, with remaining parts taken from reference TRBV7-7 and TRBJ2-5, reads GAGVSQSPRYKVTKRGQDVTLRCDPISSHATLYWYQQALGQGPEFLTYFNYEAQPDKSGLPSDRFSAERPEGSISTLTIQRTEQRDSAMYRCASSSGTGGETQYFGPGTRLLVL.

The genes are TRBV19 and TRBJ2-5; D may be TRBD1 or TRBD2 (6 bases each). The CDR3 extends over 15 amino acids. The V gene lost 5 bases and the J gene lost 4 bases, with 17 bases spanning the gap. In germline, CDR1 is LNHDA, CDR2 SQIVND (reference sequence). The CDR3 loop is CASSVSQGGGETQYF. The CDR3 DNA follows: TGTGCCAGTAGTGTCTCACAGGGAGGAGGAGAGACCCAGTACTTC.

The V call is TRBV6-1, the J call TRBJ1-1; D is unresolved. Trimming shortened V by 6 bases and J by 4 bases, and 15 bases separated the two germline ends. The CDR3 has 14 residues. The germline gives CDR1 MNHNS, CDR2 SASEGT. CDR3 nucleotides: TGTGCCAGCAGGTCCGAACCTGGAAGCACTGAAGCTTTCTTT. Amino acids: CASRSEPGSTEAFF.